This is a list of T cell receptor beta chains from one sample in a study of cytomegalovirus exposure and HLA in healthy donors. Measured with immunoSEQ multiplex PCR; TCRdb has only the in-frame clones, and not every one. The top ten hold approximately 1.5% of the sample, which has about 78,000 clones, almost 97% seen once. The sample was PBMCs. The receptors derive from a man aged 18 to 30 in good health and CMV-seropositive. Each CDR3 is given with its conserved first and last residue. Each record gives: CDR3 length, J gene, V gene, D gene, clone size, CDR3 DNA, CDR3 protein. A D gene is named only where the DNA matches it firmly. Size is stated for part of the rows, as once, few or many counts, or as a class when the clone is expanded.

>15|TRBJ2-3|TRBV6-6|.|.
TGTGCCAGCAGTCTCCGGAGTACCTCCACAGATACGCAGTATTTT
CASSLRSTSTDTQYF
>14|TRBJ2-7|TRBV7-8|.|.
TGTGCCAGCAGTTCCAGACGGGAAGCCTACGAGCAGTACTTC
CASSSRREAYEQYF
>14|TRBJ1-5|TRBV19|TRBD1|.
TGTGCCAGTAAAGACAGGGGGCTGCGGCAGCCCCAGCATTTT
CASKDRGLRQPQHF
>14|TRBJ2-7|TRBV7-9|TRBD2|.
TGTGCCAGCAGCTCGATTAGCGGGAGGTACGAGCAGTACTTC
CASSSISGRYEQYF
>14|TRBJ1-2|TRBV11-2|.|.
TGTGCCAGCAGCTTAGGGTCTATCCCTTATGGCTACACCTTC
CASSLGSIPYGYTF
>13|TRBJ2-5|TRBV7-6|.|.
TGTGCCAGCAGCCTCCGCGGTGGAGAGACCCAGTACTTC
CASSLRGGETQYF
>15|TRBJ2-5|TRBV15|.|.
TGTGCCACCAGCAGTCATCCAGGGGATCAAGAGACCCAGTACTTC
CATSSHPGDQETQYF
>16|TRBJ2-3|TRBV5-4|TRBD2|.
TGTGCCAGCAGCTTCTATAGACTAGCGGAAACAGATACGCAGTATTTT
CASSFYRLAETDTQYF
>18|TRBJ2-7|TRBV10-1|TRBD2|.
TGCGCCAGCGTAAGGGGGGTTCGAGCGGGAGCGAAACCCTACGAGCAGTACTTC
CASVRGVRAGAKPYEQYF
>12|TRBJ1-4|TRBV5-4|.|.
TGTGCCAGCAGCCCGGGGGGCGAAAAACTGTTTTTT
CASSPGGEKLFF
>18|TRBJ1-5|TRBV5-8|.|.
TGTGCCAGCAGCTTGGCCCGGCGGATGGATTTTTCGGATCAGCCCCAGCATTTT
CASSLARRMDFSDQPQHF
>12|TRBJ2-1|TRBV9|.|.
TGTGCCAGTTCGACCGGCGGGAATGAGCAGTTCTTC
CASSTGGNEQFF
>15|TRBJ2-7|TRBV30|TRBD1|.
TGTGCCTGGAGTGTACTAAGGACAGGAGCCTACGAGCAGTACTTC
CAWSVLRTGAYEQYF
>13|TRBJ1-1|TRBV11-2|.|once
TGTGCCAGCAGCCCCACAGGGAATACTGAAGCTTTCTTT
CASSPTGNTEAFF
>17|TRBJ1-2|TRBV14|TRBD1|.
TGTGCCAGCAGCCAAGATACGACAGGGGTGGGGAACTATGGCTACACCTTC
CASSQDTTGVGNYGYTF
>15|TRBJ2-7|TRBV10-3|TRBD1|.
TGTGCCACAACTCGAGGGACAGGATTCTCCTACGAGCAGTACTTC
CATTRGTGFSYEQYF
>12|TRBJ2-1|TRBV29-1|.|.
TGCAGCGTTGGTCGGACAACCAATGAGCAGTTCTTC
CSVGRTTNEQFF
>16|TRBJ2-1|TRBV5-1|.|.
TGCGCCAGCAGCTTGGATCCGGGAAGCTCCTACAATGAGCAGTTCTTC
CASSLDPGSSYNEQFF
>13|TRBJ1-1|TRBV9|TRBD1|.
TGTGCCAGCAGCGTCGCACAGGGGATGGCAGCTTTCTTT
CASSVAQGMAAFF
>14|TRBJ1-5|TRBV28|.|.
TGTGCCAGCAGGCCAACAGGGCCAAATCAGCCCCAGCATTTT
CASRPTGPNQPQHF
>15|TRBJ2-2|TRBV6-5|TRBD2|.
TGTGCCAGCAGTTTCCGGGCCGGGAGGTCCGGGGAGCTGTTTTTT
CASSFRAGRSGELFF
>14|TRBJ1-1|TRBV19|.|.
TGTGCCAGTAGTACCCGAGAGGGGGGGACTGAAGCTTTCTTT
CASSTREGGTEAFF
>15|TRBJ1-2|TRBV6-1|.|.
TGTGCCAGCAGCGAAATGACGGACAGAAGATATGGCTACACCTTC
CASSEMTDRRYGYTF
>15|TRBJ2-3|TRBV5-1|.|.
TGCGCCAGCAGCCTGATGGACAGTGACACAGATACGCAGTATTTT
CASSLMDSDTDTQYF
>15|TRBJ1-1|TRBV19|.|.
TGTGCCAGTAGTTTCACCGCAGGGGCCAACACTGAAGCTTTCTTT
CASSFTAGANTEAFF
>15|TRBJ1-1|TRBV19|.|once
TGTGCCAGTAGTACCACCCCGGGGTCTAACACTGAAGCTTTCTTT
CASSTTPGSNTEAFF
>15|TRBJ2-3|TRBV5-1|.|.
TGCGCCAGCAGCTTGGATCGCCCGGTTTCAGATACGCAGTATTTT
CASSLDRPVSDTQYF
>13|TRBJ2-1|TRBV7-3|.|.
TGTGCCAGCAGCGAGACGGAGAGCAATGAGCAGTTCTTC
CASSETESNEQFF
>19|TRBJ2-2|TRBV11-3|.|.
TGTGCCAGCAGCTTATTTTGGGAAAAGGAGGGCGCGAACACCGGGGAGCTGTTTTTT
CASSLFWEKEGANTGELFF
>15|TRBJ2-3|TRBV27|.|.
TGTGCCAGCAGTTTTAAGGGGGTTAGCACAGATACGCAGTATTTT
CASSFKGVSTDTQYF
>13|TRBJ1-1|TRBV11-3|.|.
TGTGCCAGCAGCTTATCAGAAGTCACTGAAGCTTTCTTT
CASSLSEVTEAFF
>13|TRBJ2-7|TRBV27|TRBD1|.
TGTGCCAGCAGTTGGGACAGGGAGAGGGAGCAGTACTTC
CASSWDREREQYF
>15|TRBJ2-3|TRBV6-4|TRBD1|.
TGTGCCAGCAGAGAGACAGGGCAGGGGCCGGATACGCAGTATTTT
CASRETGQGPDTQYF
>12|TRBJ1-4|TRBV30|.|.
TGTGCCTGGAAGGGGGTAGGGGAAAAACTGTTTTTT
CAWKGVGEKLFF
>12|TRBJ2-1|TRBV5-1|.|once
TGCGCCAGCGGAGGACTGTACAATGAGCAGTTCTTC
CASGGLYNEQFF
>16|TRBJ2-2|TRBV7-9|.|.
TGTGCCAGCACCCACCGGAGGGGGCTGGGCACCGGGGAGCTGTTTTTT
CASTHRRGLGTGELFF
>14|TRBJ1-4|TRBV9|.|.
TGTGCCAGCAGCCTATTTGCAACTAATGAAAAACTGTTTTTT
CASSLFATNEKLFF
>14|TRBJ1-1|TRBV19|TRBD1|once
TGTGCCAGTAGTATATGGCAGGGGGGCACTGAAGCTTTCTTT
CASSIWQGGTEAFF
>15|TRBJ1-1|TRBV7-9|.|.
TGTGCCAGCAGCTTTTCGTCAGGGGTTGACACTGAAGCTTTCTTT
CASSFSSGVDTEAFF
>13|TRBJ1-1|TRBV25-1|.|.
TGTGCCAGCAGTGCAGGAAGACAGACTGAAGCTTTCTTT
CASSAGRQTEAFF
>16|TRBJ2-3|TRBV11-2|.|.
TGTGCCAGCAGCTCAGCCATCCCGGGATGGACAGATACGCAGTATTTT
CASSSAIPGWTDTQYF
>13|TRBJ2-7|TRBV18|TRBD1|.
TGTGCCAGCTCACCGGGACAGAGTCACGAGCAGTACTTC
CASSPGQSHEQYF
>17|TRBJ2-4|TRBV30|TRBD2|.
TGTGCCTGGAGTGGGGGCTTGGGCGGGAGTGGGGAAAACATTCAGTACTTC
CAWSGGLGGSGENIQYF
>13|TRBJ2-7|TRBV27|TRBD1|.
TGTGCCAGCAGTTTAGACAGGGGCTACGAGCAGTACTTC
CASSLDRGYEQYF
>15|TRBJ2-7|TRBV10-1|TRBD2|once
TGCGCCAGCAGTGAGTCGGGCCTAGCGGGACGCGAGCAGTACTTC
CASSESGLAGREQYF
>18|TRBJ2-2|TRBV7-9|TRBD1|.
TGTGCCAGCAGCCCTAGGACAGGGGGCGCCGTGGGCACCGGGGAGCTGTTTTTT
CASSPRTGGAVGTGELFF
>16|TRBJ1-2|TRBV5-1|.|.
TGCGCCAGCAGCTCGGGGACACCAACCCGGGGCTATGGCTACACCTTC
CASSSGTPTRGYGYTF
>13|TRBJ1-5|TRBV28|.|.
TGTGCCAGCAGTCAGGGCCGGGTTCAGCCCCAGCATTTT
CASSQGRVQPQHF
>14|TRBJ1-1|TRBV7-9|.|.
TGTGCCAGCAGCCACCAGGGTGGGCGCACTGAAGCTTTCTTT
CASSHQGGRTEAFF
>13|TRBJ2-2|TRBV5-6|.|.
TGTGCCAGCAGCCCAGCGATCACCGGGGAGCTGTTTTTT
CASSPAITGELFF
>16|TRBJ2-7|TRBV28|TRBD1|.
TGTGCCAGCAGCCCCAAACGGACAGGTCCAACCTACGAGCAGTACTTC
CASSPKRTGPTYEQYF
>14|TRBJ1-5|TRBV19|TRBD1|.
TGTGCCAGTAGTGCGACAGGGGGCGCACAGCCCCAGCATTTT
CASSATGGAQPQHF
>14|TRBJ2-1|TRBV5-1|TRBD2|.
TGCGCCAGCATGAGGGCTAGCGGATACAATGAGCAGTTCTTC
CASMRASGYNEQFF
>13|TRBJ1-5|TRBV5-1|.|.
TGCGCCAGCAGCTTGGCGGGTCGTCAGCCCCAGCATTTT
CASSLAGRQPQHF
>14|TRBJ2-7|TRBV4-1|.|.
TGCGCCAGCAGCCAAGAGACAGATGACTACGAGCAGTACTTC
CASSQETDDYEQYF
>15|TRBJ1-1|TRBV7-2|.|few
TGTGCCAGCAGCTTAGTCTGGGGAGGCGGCACTGAAGCTTTCTTT
CASSLVWGGGTEAFF
>14|TRBJ2-7|TRBV27|.|.
TGTGCCAGCAGTCGAGGTAGCGAAACCTACGAGCAGTACTTC
CASSRGSETYEQYF
>15|TRBJ2-3|TRBV11-3|TRBD2|.
TGTGCCAGCAGCAGACTAGCGGCTAGCACAGATACGCAGTATTTT
CASSRLAASTDTQYF